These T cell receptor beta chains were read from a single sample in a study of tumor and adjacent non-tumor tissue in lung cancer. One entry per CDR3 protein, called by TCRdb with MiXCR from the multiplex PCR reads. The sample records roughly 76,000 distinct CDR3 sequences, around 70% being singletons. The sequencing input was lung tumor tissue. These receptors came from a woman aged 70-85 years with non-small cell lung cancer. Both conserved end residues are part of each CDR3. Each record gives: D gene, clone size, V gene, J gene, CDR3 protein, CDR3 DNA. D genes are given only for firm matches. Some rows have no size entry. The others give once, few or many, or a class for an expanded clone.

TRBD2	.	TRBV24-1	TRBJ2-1	CATSDLHGGGYNGQFF	TGTGCCACCAGTGATTTGCACGGCGGGGGGTACAATGGGCAGTTCTTC
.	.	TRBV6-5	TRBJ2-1	CANSYSRESKQFF	TGTGCCAACAGTTATAGTCGGGAGAGTAAGCAGTTCTTC
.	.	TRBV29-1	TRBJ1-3	CSVRGSGSTIYF	TGCAGTGTCAGGGGATCTGGAAGCACCATATATTTT
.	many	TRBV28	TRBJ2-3	CASTLQATDTQYF	TGTGCCAGCACCTTACAAGCTACAGATACGCAGTATTTT
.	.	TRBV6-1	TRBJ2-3	CSSSGLTTDTQYF	TGTTCCAGCAGTGGACTTACCACAGATACGCAGTATTTT
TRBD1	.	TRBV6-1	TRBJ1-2	CVSNLQGNYGYSF	TGTGTCAGCAATTTACAGGGGAACTATGGCTACTCCTTC
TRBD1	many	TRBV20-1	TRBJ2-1	CSGQGFNNEQFF	TGCAGTGGACAGGGTTTCAACAATGAGCAGTTCTTC
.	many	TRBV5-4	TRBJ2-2	CASSHKQGANTGELFF	TGTGCCAGCAGCCACAAACAGGGAGCGAACACCGGGGAGCTGTTTTTT
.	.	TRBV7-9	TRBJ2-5	CASSLNGGEAQYF	TGTGCCAGCAGCTTAAATGGTGGCGAGGCCCAGTACTTC
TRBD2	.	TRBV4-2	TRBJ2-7	CASSQSGPAGVSYEQYF	TGTGCCAGTAGCCAATCCGGACCAGCGGGGGTATCCTACGAGCAGTACTTC
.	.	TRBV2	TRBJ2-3	CARSYSTDTQYF	TGTGCCAGGAGTTATAGCACAGATACGCAGTATTTT
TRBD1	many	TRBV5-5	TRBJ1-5	CATPRHYVGTGGSTGNQPQHF	TGTGCGACACCCCGGCATTACGTAGGGACAGGGGGGAGTACGGGCAATCAGCCCCAGCATTTT
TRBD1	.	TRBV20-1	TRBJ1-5	CRAAGGQFTRGNQPQHF	TGCAGAGCCGCGGGGGGACAGTTTACTCGAGGCAATCAGCCCCAGCATTTT
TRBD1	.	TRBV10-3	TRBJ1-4	CAISESGQGYENLFF	TGCGCCATCAGTGAGTCGGGACAGGGGTATGAAAATCTGTTTTTT
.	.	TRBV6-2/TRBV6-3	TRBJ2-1	CAISYGHGARNEQFF	TGTGCCATCAGTTACGGGCATGGGGCGCGGAATGAGCAGTTCTTT
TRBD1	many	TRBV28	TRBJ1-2	CASMQQGRDYGYTF	TGTGCCAGCATGCAACAGGGGAGGGACTATGGCTACACCTTC
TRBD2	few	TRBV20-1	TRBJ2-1	CSVRDPSGRTYNEQFF	TGCAGTGTTCGAGATCCGAGCGGGAGGACCTACAATGAGCAGTTCTTC
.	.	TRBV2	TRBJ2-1	CASRMDSAKYNEQFF	TGTGCCAGCAGGATGGACTCAGCTAAATACAATGAGCAGTTCTTC
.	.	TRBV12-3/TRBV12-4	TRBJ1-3	CASSLRDTSGNSIYF	TGTGCCAGCAGTTTAAGGGACACCTCTGGAAACAGCATATATTTT
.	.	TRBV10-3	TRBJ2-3	CAISQGTGASTVAQYF	TGTGCCATCAGTCAAGGGACTGGGGCTAGCACAGTTGCGCAGTATTTT
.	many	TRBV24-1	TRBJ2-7	CATSDPGLYEQYF	TGTGCCACCAGTGATCCTGGCCTCTACGAGCAGTACTTC
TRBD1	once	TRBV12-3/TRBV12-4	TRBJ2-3	CASSTGGHADTQYF	TGTGCCAGCAGTACAGGGGGACACGCAGATACGCAGTATTTC
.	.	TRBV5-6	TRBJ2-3	CANSLKLGTDTQYF	TGTGCCAACAGCTTGAAGCTCGGTACAGATACGCAGTATTTT
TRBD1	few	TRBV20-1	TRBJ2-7	CSARPPYRTGEQYF	TGCAGTGCTAGACCCCCGTACAGGACAGGCGAGCAGTACTTC
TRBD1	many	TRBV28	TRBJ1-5	CASRTITTGTARVQPQHF	TGTGCCAGCAGAACAATCACAACCGGGACAGCACGGGTTCAGCCCCAGCATTTT
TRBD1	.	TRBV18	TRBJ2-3	CASPLNPGQETGGDGTDTQYF	TGTGCCAGCCCACTCAACCCCGGGCAGGAAACAGGGGGCGACGGCACAGATACGCAGTATTTT
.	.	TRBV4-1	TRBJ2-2	CASSPLGTVNTGELFF	TGCGCCAGCAGCCCCCTCGGGACTGTGAACACCGGGGAACTGTTTTTT
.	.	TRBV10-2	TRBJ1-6	CATSTWQGNPPLHF	TGCGCCACTAGTACTTGGCAGGGAAACCCACCCCTCCACTTT
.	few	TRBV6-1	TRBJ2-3	CASSDGRGPLGRDTQYF	TGTGCCAGCAGTGATGGTAGAGGCCCACTGGGGCGAGATACGCAGTATTTT
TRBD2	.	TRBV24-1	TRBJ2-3	CATSDWNPLTSGRGTDTQYF	TGTGCCACAAGTGATTGGAACCCACTGACTAGCGGGAGAGGCACAGATACGCAGTATTTT
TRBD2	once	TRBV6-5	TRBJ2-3	CASMAALGTSGYTDTRYF	TGTGCCAGCATGGCTGCCTTAGGTACTAGCGGATACACAGATACACGATATTTT
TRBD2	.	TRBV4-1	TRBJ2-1	CARSQALGDYNEQFF	TGCGCCAGAAGCCAAGCGTTAGGGGACTACAATGAGCAATTCTTC